A single sample is the source of the 14 T cell receptor beta chains below, sequenced in a study of T cells in Graves' hyperthyroidism and ophthalmopathy. TCR beta CDR3 regions were amplified from RNA. HTBI primers were used for first-round RT-PCR of the TCR CDR3. MiXCR, applied by TCRdb to the multiplex PCR reads, yields one record per CDR3 protein. The sample lists some 490,000 distinct CDR3 sequences, 15% to 20% occurring once. The sequenced sample was blood. Every receptor here comes from a woman in her 30s with Graves' ophthalmopathy.

This chain uses TRBV30 with TRBJ1-6; D call uncertain. Trimming removed 0 bases at V and 7 bases at J, with 10 bases between. CDR1 and CDR2 (germline): GTSNPN, SVGIG (reference sequence). There are 14 residues in the CDR3. CDR3 sequence reads: CAWSVGSSNSPLHF. DNA of the CDR3: TGTGCCTGGAGTGTCGGCAGCTCCAATTCACCCCTCCACTTT.

Ten or more counts support this clonotype. This sequence joins TRBV20-1 and TRBJ2-1; the match to TRBD1 covers 7 bases. CDR3 length equals 14 residues. CDR1 is DFQATT, CDR2 SNEGSKA, per germline (reference sequence). V gave up 4 bases and J gave up 2 bases; unmatched junction bases: 5. The DNA for the CDR3 is TGCAGTGCTATTACAGGGGACCCCTACAATGAGCAGTTCTTC. Amino acid sequence: CSAITGDPYNEQFF.

On this clonotype itself: A junction end diverges from the germline sequence, so it may reflect a read error. The CDR3 DNA sequence: TGCGCCAGCAGTGAGGTCGGCGACTACAATGAGCAATTCTTC. As protein: CASSEVGDYNEQFF. V is TRBV10-1 and J is TRBJ2-1, with D possibly being TRBD2 (5 bases). There are 14 residues in the CDR3. Per the germline V gene, CDR1 is WNHNN and CDR2 is SYGVQD (reference sequence).

This clonotype was seen at least ten times. The chain carries TRBV20-1 and TRBJ2-7; D uncertain. The germline V gene has CDR1 DFQATT and CDR2 SNEGSKA (reference sequence). V was shortened by 5 bases and J by 6 bases, with 11 bases between the two germline ends. The CDR3 has 11 amino acids. CDR3: CSAPDPPEQYF. The DNA for the CDR3 is TGCAGTGCTCCCGACCCGCCCGAGCAGTACTTC.

The gene calls are TRBV2 and TRBJ2-4; the D gene is possibly TRBD2 (5 bases). CDR3 size: 12 residues. Deletions cut 6 bases from V and 11 bases from J, with 14 bases between. CDR1 and CDR2 from the germline V gene are SNHLY and FYNNEI. Here the CDR3 reads CASSLVAAVQYF. The CDR3 DNA follows: TGTGCCAGCAGCCTTGTGGCAGCGGTTCAGTACTTC. Supplemented by reference TRBV2 and TRBJ2-4, the full variable domain reads EPEVTQTPSHQVTQMGQEVILRCVPISNHLYFYWYRQILGQKVEFLVSFYNNEISEKSEIFDDQFSVERPDGSNFTLKIRSTKLEDSAMYFCASSLVAAVQYFGAGTRLSVL.

This clonotype came up many times. This sequence joins TRBV6-2 or TRBV6-3 and TRBJ2-3; 11 nucleotides agree with TRBD1. The CDR3 is 17 amino acids. Germline V lookup: CDR1 MNHEY, CDR2 SVGEGT. V was pared by 2 bases and J by 4 bases, with 8 bases of the junction left unmatched. This CDR3 is CASSYDSPGQGADTQYF. CDR3 coding DNA: TGTGCCAGCAGTTACGACTCCCCGGGACAGGGGGCAGATACGCAGTATTTT.

The sample holds many counts of this clonotype. The chain couples TRBV7-2 to TRBJ2-3; D gene uncertain. Trimming shortened V by 7 bases and J by 0 bases, and 8 bases separated the two germline ends. The length of the CDR3 is 13 residues. Germline V lookup: CDR1 SGHTA, CDR2 FQGNSA. The CDR3 nucleotides read TGTGCCAGCACGGCTCATAGCACAGATACGCAGTATTTT. Residues: CASTAHSTDTQYF.

This clonotype was detected many times. The chain joins TRBV6-6 to TRBJ2-7, with D unresolved. Between the trimmed V and J ends, which lost 2 bases and 0 bases, there was a span of 5 bases. CDR1 and CDR2 from the germline V gene are MNHNY and SVGAGI (reference sequence). CDR3 size: 13 residues. The DNA for the CDR3 is TGTGCCAGCAGTTACGCCGTCTCCTACGAGCAGTACTTC. Protein product: CASSYAVSYEQYF.

This clonotype has ten or more counts. The chain combines TRBV11-1 with TRBJ2-1, with 12 bases aligning to TRBD1. V lost 4 bases and J lost 7; bases outside the gene matches: 8. This CDR3 has 16 amino acids. CDR1 SGHAT and CDR2 FQDESV come from the germline V gene (reference sequence). In nucleotides, the CDR3 is TGTGCCAGCAGCTCCCAGGGACAGGGGGCTTGGAATGAGCAGTTCTTC. Its translation: CASSSQGQGAWNEQFF.

This clonotype came up a few times. V usage is TRBV29-1 and J usage is TRBJ2-5, with D unresolved. V lost 4 bases and J lost 1, with 7 bases in between. The V gene's germline CDR1 is SQVTM and CDR2 ANQGSEA. There are 12 residues in the CDR3. This CDR3 reads CSVVTFQETQYF. The CDR3 coding sequence is TGCAGCGTTGTGACCTTCCAAGAGACCCAGTACTTC.

The rearrangement links TRBV7-2 to TRBJ2-3; TRBD1 or TRBD2 may be the D gene (5 bases each). V was trimmed by 4 bases and J by 2 bases, leaving 22 bases between them. The CDR3 has 18 residues. Per the germline V gene, CDR1 is SGHTA and CDR2 is FQGNSA. CDR3: CASSSKGLFGGNTDTQYF. The CDR3 coding sequence is TGTGCCAGCAGCTCGAAGGGTCTGTTTGGGGGTAACACAGATACGCAGTATTTT.

This clonotype was seen many times. This chain joins TRBV6-1 and TRBJ1-1, with D possibly matching TRBD1 (6 bases). Germline V lookup: CDR1 MNHNS, CDR2 SASEGT. There are 15 residues in the CDR3. V lost 5 bases, J lost 1 base, and 14 bases lay in between. The CDR3, as DNA: TGTGCCAGCAGTCTTACGGGGGCAGGGAACACTGAAGCTTTCTTT. It translates to CASSLTGAGNTEAFF.

The rearrangement joins TRBV10-3 to TRBJ2-7, with 9 bases identical to TRBD2. The V segment lost 4 bases and the J segment 3 bases; nucleotides outside the gene matches: 4. This CDR3 contains 14 residues. Germline CDR1 ENHRY, CDR2 SYGVKD. The CDR3 coding sequence is TGTGCCATCAGTGGAAGCGGGGGGAACTACGAGCAGTACTTC. This gives the protein CAISGSGGNYEQYF.

Notes on this clonotype: A much larger clone lies one base from this, so it may be a read error. V usage is TRBV2 and J usage is TRBJ2-7, with a possible D match to TRBD1 (6 bases). The CDR3 consists of 15 residues. CDR1 is SNHLY and CDR2 is FYNNEI in the germline V gene. For the CDR3, the DNA is TGTGCCAGCAGTGTCCCGGCAGGGGCCGTCTACGAGCAGCACTTC. Its protein product is CASSVPAGAVYEQHF.